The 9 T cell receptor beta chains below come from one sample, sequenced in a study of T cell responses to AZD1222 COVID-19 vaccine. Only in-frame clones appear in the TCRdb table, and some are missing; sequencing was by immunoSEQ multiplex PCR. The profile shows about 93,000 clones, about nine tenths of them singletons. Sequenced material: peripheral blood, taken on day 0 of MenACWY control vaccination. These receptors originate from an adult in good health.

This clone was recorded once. This CDR3 is CASSFPTGTSGGYTF. The CDR3 bases are TGTGCCAGCAGCTTTCCGACAGGGACCTCGGGTGGCTACACCTTC. The rearrangement joins TRBV5-8 to TRBJ1-2; 7 bases are shared with TRBD1. This CDR3 has 15 amino acids. Germline trimming cut 2 bases from V and 7 bases from J; bases unmatched to any gene: 11. CDR1 is SGHTS, CDR2 YDEGEE, per germline. Combining the CDR3 with reference TRBV5-8 and TRBJ1-2 gives the whole variable domain EAGVTQSPTHLIKTRGQQATLRCSPISGHTSVYWYQQALGLGLQFLLWYDEGEERNRGNFPPRFSGRQFPNYSSELNVNALELEDSALYLCASSFPTGTSGGYTFGSGTRLTVV.

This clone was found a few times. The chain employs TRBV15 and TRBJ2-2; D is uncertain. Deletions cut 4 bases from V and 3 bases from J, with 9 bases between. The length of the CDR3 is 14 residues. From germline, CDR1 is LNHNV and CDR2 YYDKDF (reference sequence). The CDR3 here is CATSKRADTGELFF. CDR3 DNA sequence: TGTGCCACCAGCAAAAGGGCCGACACCGGGGAGCTGTTTTTT.

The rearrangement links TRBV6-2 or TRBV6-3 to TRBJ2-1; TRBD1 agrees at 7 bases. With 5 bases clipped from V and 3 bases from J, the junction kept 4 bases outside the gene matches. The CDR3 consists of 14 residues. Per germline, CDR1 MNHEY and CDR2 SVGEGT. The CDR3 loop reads CASSHRQGYNEQFF. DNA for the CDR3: TGTGCCAGCAGTCACCGACAGGGCTACAATGAGCAGTTCTTC.

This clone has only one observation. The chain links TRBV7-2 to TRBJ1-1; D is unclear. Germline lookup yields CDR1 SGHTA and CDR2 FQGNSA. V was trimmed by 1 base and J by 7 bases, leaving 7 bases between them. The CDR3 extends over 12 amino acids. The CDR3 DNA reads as TGTGCCAGCAGCTTAGGTTCCCTTGAAGCTTTCTTT. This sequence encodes CASSLGSLEAFF. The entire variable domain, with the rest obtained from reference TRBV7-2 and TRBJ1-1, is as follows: GAGVSQSPSNKVTEKGKDVELRCDPISGHTALYWYRQSLGQGLEFLIYFQGNSAPDKSGLPSDRFSAERTGGSVSTLTIQRTQQEDSAVYLCASSLGSLEAFFGQGTRLTVV.

CDR3 amino acids: CASSPGQGIYSNQPQHF. For the CDR3, the DNA is TGTGCCAGCAGTCCCGGACAGGGTATCTATAGCAATCAGCCCCAGCATTTT. The chain couples TRBV6-6 to TRBJ1-5, with 8 nucleotides matching TRBD1. V was clipped by 5 bases and J by 0 bases; unmatched bases: 9. The germline V gene encodes CDR1 MNHNY and CDR2 SVGAGI (reference sequence). This CDR3 spans 17 amino acids.

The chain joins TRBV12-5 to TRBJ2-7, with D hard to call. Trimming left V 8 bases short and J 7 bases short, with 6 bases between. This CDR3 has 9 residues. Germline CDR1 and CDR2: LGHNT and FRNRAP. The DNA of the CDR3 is TGTGCTAGTAATGGTGAGCAGTACTTC. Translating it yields CASNGEQYF.

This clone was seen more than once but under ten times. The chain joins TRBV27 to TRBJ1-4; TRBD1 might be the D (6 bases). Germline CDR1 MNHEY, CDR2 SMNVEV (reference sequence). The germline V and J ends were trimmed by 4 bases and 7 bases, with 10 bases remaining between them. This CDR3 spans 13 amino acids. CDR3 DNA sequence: TGTGCCAGCAGTTCCGAAGGGGGTGAAAAACTGTTTTTT. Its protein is CASSSEGGEKLFF.

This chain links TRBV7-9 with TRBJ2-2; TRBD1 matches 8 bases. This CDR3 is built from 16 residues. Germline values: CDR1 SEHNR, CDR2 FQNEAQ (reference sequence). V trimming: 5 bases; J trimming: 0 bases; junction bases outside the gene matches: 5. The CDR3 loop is CASSHRRGPNTGELFF. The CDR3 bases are TGTGCCAGCAGCCACCGCAGGGGGCCGAACACCGGGGAGCTGTTTTTT. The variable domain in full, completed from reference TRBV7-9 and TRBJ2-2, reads DTGVSQNPRHKITKRGQNVTFRCDPISEHNRLYWYRQTLGQGPEFLTYFQNEAQLEKSRLLSDRFSAERPKGSFSTLEIQRTEQGDSAMYLCASSHRRGPNTGELFFGEGSRLTVL.

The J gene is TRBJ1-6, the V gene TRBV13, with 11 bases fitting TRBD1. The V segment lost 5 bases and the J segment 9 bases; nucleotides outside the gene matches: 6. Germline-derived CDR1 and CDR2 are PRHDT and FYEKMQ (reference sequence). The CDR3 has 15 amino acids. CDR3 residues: CASSPRTGGVSPLHF. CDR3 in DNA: TGTGCCAGCAGCCCACGGACAGGGGGCGTTTCACCCCTCCACTTT. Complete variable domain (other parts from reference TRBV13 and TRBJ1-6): AAGVIQSPRHLIKEKRETATLKCYPIPRHDTVYWYQQGPGQDPQFLISFYEKMQSDKGSIPDRFSAQQFSDYHSELNMSSLELGDSALYFCASSPRTGGVSPLHFGNGTRLTVT.